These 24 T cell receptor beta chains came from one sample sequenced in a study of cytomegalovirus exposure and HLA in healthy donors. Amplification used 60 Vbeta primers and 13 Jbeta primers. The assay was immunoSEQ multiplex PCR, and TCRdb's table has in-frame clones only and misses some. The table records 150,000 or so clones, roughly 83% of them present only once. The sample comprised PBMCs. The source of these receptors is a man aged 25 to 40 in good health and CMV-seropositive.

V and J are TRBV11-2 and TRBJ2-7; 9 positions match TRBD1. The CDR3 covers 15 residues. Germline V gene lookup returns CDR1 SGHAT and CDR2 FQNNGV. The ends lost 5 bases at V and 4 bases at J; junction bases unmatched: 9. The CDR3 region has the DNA TGTGCCAGCAGCCCCGGGACAGGGAGTATGTACGAGCAGTACTTC. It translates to CASSPGTGSMYEQYF.

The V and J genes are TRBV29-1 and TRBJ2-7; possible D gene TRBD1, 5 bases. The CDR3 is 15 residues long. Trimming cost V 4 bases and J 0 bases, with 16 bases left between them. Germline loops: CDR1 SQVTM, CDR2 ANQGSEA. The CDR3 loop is CSVVGTDTYSYEQYF. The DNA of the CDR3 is TGCAGCGTTGTTGGTACGGACACCTACTCCTACGAGCAGTACTTC.

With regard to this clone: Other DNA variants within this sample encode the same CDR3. The CDR3 DNA reads as TGCAGTGCCCGACAGGGGAATGAAGCTTTCTTT. It translates to CSARQGNEAFF. The chain has TRBV20-1 and TRBJ1-1; 8 positions match TRBD1. V shed 6 bases and J 7 bases; nucleotides not matched to a gene: 4. The CDR3 length is 11 residues. From germline, CDR1 is DFQATT and CDR2 SNEGSKA (reference sequence).

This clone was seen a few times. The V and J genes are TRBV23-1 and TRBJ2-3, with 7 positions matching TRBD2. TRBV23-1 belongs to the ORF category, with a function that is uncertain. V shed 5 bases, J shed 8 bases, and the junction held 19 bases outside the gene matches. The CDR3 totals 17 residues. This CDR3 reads CASSSNHPRWGEGTQYF. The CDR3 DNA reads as TGCGCCAGCAGTTCGAACCACCCCAGGTGGGGGGAGGGTACGCAGTATTTT.

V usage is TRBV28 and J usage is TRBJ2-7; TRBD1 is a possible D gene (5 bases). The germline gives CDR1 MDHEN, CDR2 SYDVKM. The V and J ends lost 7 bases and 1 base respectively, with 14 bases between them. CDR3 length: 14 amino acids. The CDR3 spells CASINQGSSYEQYF. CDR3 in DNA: TGTGCCAGCATTAACCAGGGTTCGTCCTACGAGCAGTACTTC.

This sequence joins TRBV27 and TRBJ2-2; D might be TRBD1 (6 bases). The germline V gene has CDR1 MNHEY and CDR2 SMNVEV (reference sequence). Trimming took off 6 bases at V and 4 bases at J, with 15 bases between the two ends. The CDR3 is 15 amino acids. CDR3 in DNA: TGTGCCAGCAGCTGGGACAAGATGAGCACCGGGGAGCTGTTTTTT. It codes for CASSWDKMSTGELFF.

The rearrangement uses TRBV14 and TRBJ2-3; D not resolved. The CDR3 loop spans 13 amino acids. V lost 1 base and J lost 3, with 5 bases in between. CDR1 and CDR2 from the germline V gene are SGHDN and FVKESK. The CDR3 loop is CASSQARTDTQYF. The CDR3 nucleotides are TGTGCCAGCAGCCAAGCTCGGACAGATACGCAGTATTTT.

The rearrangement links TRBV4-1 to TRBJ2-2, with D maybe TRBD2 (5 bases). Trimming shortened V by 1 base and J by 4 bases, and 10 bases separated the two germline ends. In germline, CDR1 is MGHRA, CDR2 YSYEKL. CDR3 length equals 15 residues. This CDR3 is CASSQGLAITGELFF. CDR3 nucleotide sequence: TGCGCCAGCAGCCAAGGGCTAGCCATCACCGGGGAGCTGTTTTTT.

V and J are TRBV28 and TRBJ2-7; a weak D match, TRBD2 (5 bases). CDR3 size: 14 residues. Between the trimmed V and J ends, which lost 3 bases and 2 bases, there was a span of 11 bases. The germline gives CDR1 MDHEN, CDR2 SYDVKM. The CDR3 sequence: CASSFEGDPYEQYF. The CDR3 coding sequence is TGTGCCAGCAGTTTTGAGGGAGATCCCTACGAGCAGTACTTC.

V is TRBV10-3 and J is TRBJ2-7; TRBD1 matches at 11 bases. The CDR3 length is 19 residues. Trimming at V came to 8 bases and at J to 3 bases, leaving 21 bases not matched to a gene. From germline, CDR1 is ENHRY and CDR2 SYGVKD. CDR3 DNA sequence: TGTGCCATCGCGCCATCATGGGGACAGGGGGTCGGGCCTGGCTACGAGCAGTACTTC. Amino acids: CAIAPSWGQGVGPGYEQYF.

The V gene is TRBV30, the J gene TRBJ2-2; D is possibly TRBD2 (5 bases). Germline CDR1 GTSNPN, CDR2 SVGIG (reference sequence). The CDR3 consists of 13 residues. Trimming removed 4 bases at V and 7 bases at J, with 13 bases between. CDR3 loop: CAWNVLGSGELFF. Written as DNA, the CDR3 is TGTGCCTGGAACGTACTAGGCAGCGGGGAGCTGTTTTTT.

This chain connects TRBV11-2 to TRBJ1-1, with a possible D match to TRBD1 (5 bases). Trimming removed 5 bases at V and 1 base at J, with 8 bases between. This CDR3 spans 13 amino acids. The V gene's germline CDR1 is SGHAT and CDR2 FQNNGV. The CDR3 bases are TGTGCCAGCAGCGCCCAGGGGAACACTGAAGCTTTCTTT. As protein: CASSAQGNTEAFF. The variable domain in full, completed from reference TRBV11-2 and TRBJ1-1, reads EAGVAQSPRYKIIEKRQSVAFWCNPISGHATLYWYQQILGQGPKLLIQFQNNGVVDDSQLPKDRFSAERLKGVDSTLKIQPAKLEDSAVYLCASSAQGNTEAFFGQGTRLTVV.

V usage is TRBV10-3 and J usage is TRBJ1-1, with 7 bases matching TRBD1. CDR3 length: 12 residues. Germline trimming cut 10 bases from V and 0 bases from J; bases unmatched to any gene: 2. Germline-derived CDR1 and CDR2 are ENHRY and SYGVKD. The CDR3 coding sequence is TGTGCCACGGGACAGATGAACACTGAAGCTTTCTTT. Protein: CATGQMNTEAFF.

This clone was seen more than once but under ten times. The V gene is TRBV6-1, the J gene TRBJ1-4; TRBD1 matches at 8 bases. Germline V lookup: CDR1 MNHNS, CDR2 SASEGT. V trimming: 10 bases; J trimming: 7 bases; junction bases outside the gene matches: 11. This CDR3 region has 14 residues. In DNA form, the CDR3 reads TGTGCCACTACACACCAAGACAGGGGTGAAAAACTGTTTTTT. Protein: CATTHQDRGEKLFF.

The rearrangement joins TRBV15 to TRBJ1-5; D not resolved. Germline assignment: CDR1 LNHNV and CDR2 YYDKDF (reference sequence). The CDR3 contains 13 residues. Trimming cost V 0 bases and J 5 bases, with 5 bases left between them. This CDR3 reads CATSRERYQPQHF. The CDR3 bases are TGTGCCACCAGCAGAGAGCGTTATCAGCCCCAGCATTTT.

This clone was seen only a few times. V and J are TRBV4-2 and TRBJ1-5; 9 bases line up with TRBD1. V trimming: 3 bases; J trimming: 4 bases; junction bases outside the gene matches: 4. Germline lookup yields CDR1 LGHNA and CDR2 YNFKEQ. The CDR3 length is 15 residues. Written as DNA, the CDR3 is TGTGCCAGCAGCCAGGCCGGGACAGGGAATCAGCCCCAGCATTTT. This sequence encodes CASSQAGTGNQPQHF.

The CDR3 sequence: CASSLIGQGFGETQYF. CDR3 bases: TGTGCCAGCAGCTTGATCGGACAGGGCTTTGGGGAGACCCAGTACTTC. J is TRBJ2-5 and V is TRBV5-4, with TRBD1 matching 8 bases. This CDR3 comprises 16 residues. V dropped 1 base and J dropped 5; count of bases not matched to a gene: 10. From germline, CDR1 is SGHNT and CDR2 YYREEE (reference sequence).

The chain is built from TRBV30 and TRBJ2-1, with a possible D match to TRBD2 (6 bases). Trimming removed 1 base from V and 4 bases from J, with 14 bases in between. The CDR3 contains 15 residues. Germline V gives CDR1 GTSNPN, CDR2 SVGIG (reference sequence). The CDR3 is CAWSGGAGLYNEQFF. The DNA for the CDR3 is TGTGCCTGGAGTGGAGGAGCGGGCCTTTACAATGAGCAGTTCTTC.

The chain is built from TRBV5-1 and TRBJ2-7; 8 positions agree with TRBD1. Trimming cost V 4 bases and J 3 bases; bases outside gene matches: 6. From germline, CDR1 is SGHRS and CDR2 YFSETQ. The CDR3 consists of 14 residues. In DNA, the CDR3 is TGCGCCAGCAGCCCCCCGACAGGGGTCTACGAGCAGTACTTC. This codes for CASSPPTGVYEQYF. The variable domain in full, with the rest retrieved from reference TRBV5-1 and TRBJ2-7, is KAGVTQTPRYLIKTRGQQVTLSCSPISGHRSVSWYQQTPGQGLQFLFEYFSETQRNKGNFPGRFSGRQFSNSRSEMNVSTLELGDSALYLCASSPPTGVYEQYFGPGTRLTVT.

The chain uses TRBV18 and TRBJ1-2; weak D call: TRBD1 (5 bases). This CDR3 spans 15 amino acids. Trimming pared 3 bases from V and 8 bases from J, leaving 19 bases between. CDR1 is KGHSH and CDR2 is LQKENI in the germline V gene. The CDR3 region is CASSPRGEPVWGYTF. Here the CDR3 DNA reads TGTGCCAGCTCACCCCGGGGGGAACCCGTGTGGGGCTACACCTTC.

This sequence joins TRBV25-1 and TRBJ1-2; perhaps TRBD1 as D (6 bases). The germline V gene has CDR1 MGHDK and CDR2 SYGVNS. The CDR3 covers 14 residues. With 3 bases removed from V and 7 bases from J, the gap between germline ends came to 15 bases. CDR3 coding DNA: TGTGCCAGCAGTGAGGGTCAGGGGTTGCGTGGCTACACCTTC. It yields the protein CASSEGQGLRGYTF.

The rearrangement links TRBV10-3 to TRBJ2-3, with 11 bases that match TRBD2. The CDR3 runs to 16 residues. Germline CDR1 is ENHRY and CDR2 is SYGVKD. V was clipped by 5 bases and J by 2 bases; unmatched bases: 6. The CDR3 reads CAISPGLAEFTDTQYF. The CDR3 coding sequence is TGTGCCATCAGTCCGGGACTAGCGGAATTCACAGATACGCAGTATTTT.

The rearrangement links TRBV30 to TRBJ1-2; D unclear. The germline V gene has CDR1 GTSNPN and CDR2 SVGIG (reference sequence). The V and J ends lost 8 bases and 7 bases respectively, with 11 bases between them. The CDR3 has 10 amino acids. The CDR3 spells CAIQWVGYTF. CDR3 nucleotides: TGTGCCATACAGTGGGTTGGCTACACCTTC.

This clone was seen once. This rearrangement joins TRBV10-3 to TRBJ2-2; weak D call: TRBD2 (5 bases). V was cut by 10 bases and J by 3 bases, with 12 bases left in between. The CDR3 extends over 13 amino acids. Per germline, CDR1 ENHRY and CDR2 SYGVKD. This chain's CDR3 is CATLGEYTGELFF. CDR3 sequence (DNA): TGTGCCACCCTTGGGGAGTACACCGGGGAGCTGTTTTTT.